The 23 T cell receptor beta chains below come from one sample, sequenced in a study of cytomegalovirus exposure and HLA in healthy donors. This PCR relied on a set of 60 Vbeta primers and 13 Jbeta primers. Generated by immunoSEQ multiplex PCR, the TCRdb table keeps only in-frame clones and is missing some. Among about 250,000 clones listed, 72% were seen once. The source material was PBMCs. These receptors originate from a female donor in good health and CMV-seronegative.

This sequence joins TRBV7-2 and TRBJ1-3; TRBD1 is a possible D gene (6 bases). Germline CDR1 reads SGHTA; CDR2 reads FQGNSA. The CDR3 runs to 14 residues. Trimming left V 6 bases short and J 4 bases short, with 13 bases between. The CDR3 bases are TGTGCCAGCAGTTCCGGGACAAGAGGAAACACCATATATTTT. This sequence encodes CASSSGTRGNTIYF.

This sequence joins TRBV19 and TRBJ1-1; 7 nucleotides agree with TRBD1. Per the germline V gene, CDR1 is LNHDA and CDR2 is SQIVND (reference sequence). This CDR3 region has 14 residues. V was clipped by 8 bases and J by 1 base; unmatched bases: 7. The CDR3 bases are TGTGCCAGTGGGAACAGGGGTACGAACACTGAAGCTTTCTTT. Its translation is CASGNRGTNTEAFF.

The chain combines TRBV6-5 with TRBJ2-7; the D gene is possibly TRBD2 (5 bases). Germline lookup yields CDR1 MNHEY and CDR2 SVGAGI. The CDR3 extends over 14 amino acids. Trimming shortened V by 4 bases and J by 1 base, and 11 bases separated the two germline ends. CDR3 coding DNA: TGTGCCAGCAGTTTCCTCGGGAATTCCTACGAGCAGTACTTC. It encodes CASSFLGNSYEQYF.

This clone was seen a handful of times. Its ends do not fully match the called genes, so a read error is possible. The V call is TRBV18, the J call TRBJ2-7; no clear D. This CDR3 is built from 14 residues. Germline-derived CDR1 and CDR2 are KGHSH and LQKENI. In DNA, the CDR3 is TGTGCCAGCTCACCGTTTGAGCGCTCCTTCGAGCAGTACTTC. This sequence encodes CASSPFERSFEQYF.

The rearrangement uses TRBV6-1 and TRBJ1-1; D gene ambiguous. V shed 4 bases and J shed 0 bases, with 9 bases lying between them. There are 14 residues in the CDR3. CDR1 is MNHNS and CDR2 is SASEGT in the germline V gene. The DNA for the CDR3 is TGTGCCAGCAGTGCTCTGGCTGTGAACACTGAAGCTTTCTTT. Translating it yields CASSALAVNTEAFF.

The chain carries TRBV7-9 and TRBJ1-2; D is perhaps TRBD1 (5 bases). The CDR3 is 14 amino acids. Germline CDR1 reads SEHNR; CDR2 reads FQNEAQ (reference sequence). Trimming stripped 6 bases from V and 1 base from J, with 12 bases between. In nucleotides, the CDR3 is TGTGCCAGCAGTCCGGGACTCAGTAACTATGGCTACACCTTC. Residues: CASSPGLSNYGYTF.

In the case of this clone: The sample has other DNA sequences that encode this CDR3 too. V usage is TRBV27 and J usage is TRBJ2-7, with TRBD1 identical over 11 bases. Losses at the gene ends were 2 bases for V and 4 bases for J; bases not matched to a gene: 4. The length of the CDR3 is 15 residues. Germline V gene lookup returns CDR1 MNHEY and CDR2 SMNVEV (reference sequence). The CDR3 coding sequence is TGTGCCAGCAGTTTAACAGGACAGGGGGCGTACGAGCAGTACTTC. Translation: CASSLTGQGAYEQYF.

The chain carries TRBV27 and TRBJ2-7; the match to TRBD2 covers 8 bases. Germline CDR1 reads MNHEY; CDR2 reads SMNVEV (reference sequence). V shed 7 bases, J shed 2 bases, and the junction held 10 bases outside the gene matches. The CDR3 is made up of 15 amino acids. This chain's CDR3 is CASNALAGGPYEQYF. For the CDR3, the DNA is TGTGCCAGCAACGCCCTGGCGGGAGGACCCTACGAGCAGTACTTC.

This rearrangement joins TRBV10-3 to TRBJ2-7, with 7 bases fitting TRBD1. The germline gives CDR1 ENHRY, CDR2 SYGVKD. The CDR3 has 14 residues. V shed 4 bases, J shed 2 bases, and the junction held 5 bases outside the gene matches. The CDR3 bases are TGTGCCATCAGTGTGCGCCAGGGGGCCTACGAGCAGTACTTC. Translating gives CAISVRQGAYEQYF.

The table lists this clone with a few counts. The CDR3 reads CASSPEALSMGGNTIYF. In DNA, the CDR3 is TGTGCCAGCTCACCCGAGGCACTCTCAATGGGTGGAAACACCATATATTTT. This rearrangement joins TRBV18 to TRBJ1-3, with D uncertain. The CDR3 is 17 residues long. Looked up from germline, CDR1 is KGHSH and CDR2 is LQKENI. Trimming removed 3 bases from V and 3 bases from J, with 18 bases in between. Looking up the rest from reference TRBV18 and TRBJ1-3 gives the full variable domain: NAGVMQNPRHLVRRRGQEARLRCSPMKGHSHVYWYRQLPEEGLKFMVYLQKENIIDESGMPKERFSAEFPKEGPSILRIQQVVRGDSAAYFCASSPEALSMGGNTIYFGEGSWLTVV.

The J gene is TRBJ2-1, the V gene TRBV15; D remains unclear. This CDR3 has 14 residues. Germline CDR1 LNHNV, CDR2 YYDKDF (reference sequence). V was pared by 6 bases and J by 10 bases, with 19 bases between. Here the CDR3 DNA reads TGTGCCACCAGTACATTAGACCTAGAACGCGAGCAGTTCTTC. This translates into CATSTLDLEREQFF.

This clone was seen a handful of times. The V gene is TRBV5-1, the J gene TRBJ1-1, with 7 bases matching TRBD1. The CDR3 has 14 amino acids. The V gene end was trimmed by 3 bases and the J gene end by 0 bases; junction bases not matched to a gene: 2. Germline loops: CDR1 SGHRS, CDR2 YFSETQ. As DNA, the CDR3 is TGCGCCAGCAGCTCGGGACAGATGAACACTGAAGCTTTCTTT. This translates into CASSSGQMNTEAFF.

This clone was observed a few times. CDR3: CASSPVPTGELFF. CDR3 DNA sequence: TGTGCCAGCAGCCCAGTCCCCACCGGGGAGCTGTTTTTT. The gene calls are TRBV9 and TRBJ2-2; D gene unclear. The germline V gene encodes CDR1 SGDLS and CDR2 YYNGEE. The ends were cut back, 4 bases at V and 4 bases at J, with 8 bases in the middle. The CDR3 sequence is 13 residues long.

This chain connects TRBV7-3 to TRBJ2-1; D gene ambiguous. From germline, CDR1 is SGHTA and CDR2 FQGTGA. V lost 0 bases and J 1 base, leaving 10 bases between the germline ends. This CDR3 region has 16 residues. CDR3 region: CASSLTFGGSYNEQFF. The CDR3 DNA reads TGTGCCAGCAGCTTAACGTTTGGCGGTTCCTACAATGAGCAGTTCTTC.

The rearrangement joins TRBV10-1 to TRBJ2-7; D remains unclear. Deletions cut 0 bases from V and 2 bases from J, with 5 bases between. This CDR3 has 13 amino acids. CDR1 is WNHNN, CDR2 SYGVQD, per germline (reference sequence). CDR3 bases: TGCGCCAGCAGTGAGTCTGGGCCCTACGAGCAGTACTTC. Its translation: CASSESGPYEQYF.

Remarks on this clone: A read error may account for a junction end that differs from germline. This chain connects TRBV7-9 to TRBJ2-5, with TRBD2 as a possible D gene (7 bases). The CDR3 runs to 15 residues. Germline V gene sequence: CDR1 SEHNR, CDR2 FQNEAQ (reference sequence). CDR3 in amino acids: CSSNLRGGYQETQYF. The DNA for the CDR3 is TGTTCCAGCAACCTTAGGGGGGGATACCAAGAGACCCAGTACTTC.

V and J are TRBV11-3 and TRBJ2-1; D gene ambiguous. The CDR3 consists of 13 residues. From germline, CDR1 is SGHNT and CDR2 YENEEA. The V end lost 2 bases, the J end lost 9 bases, and 11 bases lay between the germline ends. In nucleotides, the CDR3 is TGTGCCAGCAGCTTACGCTCGAGCCTTGAGCAGTTCTTC. Protein product: CASSLRSSLEQFF.

This chain joins TRBV7-9 and TRBJ2-1, with 8 positions matching TRBD2. CDR3 length equals 16 residues. Germline values: CDR1 SEHNR, CDR2 FQNEAQ (reference sequence). V trimming: 0 bases; J trimming: 4 bases; junction bases outside the gene matches: 5. The CDR3 loop is CASSLAHLAGYNEQFF. The CDR3 nucleotides read TGTGCCAGCAGCTTAGCGCACCTAGCGGGTTACAATGAGCAGTTCTTC. Full variable domain (outside the CDR3, taken from reference TRBV7-9 and TRBJ2-1): DTGVSQNPRHKITKRGQNVTFRCDPISEHNRLYWYRQTLGQGPEFLTYFQNEAQLEKSRLLSDRFSAERPKGSFSTLEIQRTEQGDSAMYLCASSLAHLAGYNEQFFGPGTRLTVL.

This clone was counted only a few times. V and J are TRBV19 and TRBJ1-3; 7 positions match TRBD1. Unmatched junction bases numbered 15, after V lost 4 bases and J lost 0 bases. Germline loops: CDR1 LNHDA, CDR2 SQIVND (reference sequence). The CDR3 runs 19 residues. CDR3 in DNA: TGTGCCAGTAGTACTCTTGTTGGGACAGTCGGACACTCTGGAAACACCATATATTTT. Amino acid sequence: CASSTLVGTVGHSGNTIYF.

In this sample, this clone turned up a few times. This chain links TRBV27 with TRBJ2-1, with D perhaps TRBD2 (5 bases). Trimming removed 3 bases at V and 9 bases at J, with 12 bases between. CDR3 length equals 13 residues. Germline V gives CDR1 MNHEY, CDR2 SMNVEV (reference sequence). Here the CDR3 reads CASSFGTRGEQFF. The CDR3 DNA follows: TGTGCCAGCAGTTTCGGAACCCGGGGTGAGCAGTTCTTC.

V is TRBV19 and J is TRBJ1-1; 9 nucleotides match TRBD1. The CDR3 loop spans 14 amino acids. Germline V gene lookup returns CDR1 LNHDA and CDR2 SQIVND (reference sequence). V lost 5 bases, J lost 5 bases, and 6 bases stayed unmatched. CDR3 sequence: CASSGDRVTTEAFF. The CDR3 DNA follows: TGTGCCAGTAGTGGGGACAGGGTAACAACTGAAGCTTTCTTT.

The J gene is TRBJ1-1, the V gene TRBV28; D possibly corresponds to TRBD1 (6 bases). The CDR3 runs to 12 residues. Looked up from germline, CDR1 is MDHEN and CDR2 is SYDVKM. Trimming left V 10 bases short and J 8 bases short, with 17 bases between. The CDR3, as DNA: TGTGCCATTCTACTTCAGACAGGCGAAGCTTTCTTT. Translated: CAILLQTGEAFF. Drawing the rest from reference TRBV28 and TRBJ1-1, the complete variable domain is DVKVTQSSRYLVKRTGEKVFLECVQDMDHENMFWYRQDPGLGLRLIYFSYDVKMKEKGDIPEGYSVSREKKERFSLILESASTNQTSMYLCAILLQTGEAFFGQGTRLTVV.

The rearrangement joins TRBV5-5 to TRBJ2-7, with 9 bases matching TRBD2. CDR3 length: 14 amino acids. CDR1 and CDR2 (germline): SGHKS, YYEKEE (reference sequence). V trimming: 1 base; J trimming: 2 bases; junction bases outside the gene matches: 1. Here the CDR3 DNA reads TGTGCCAGCAGCTTGCTAGCGGGAACCTACGAGCAGTACTTC. Its translation: CASSLLAGTYEQYF.